These 11 T cell receptor beta chains were all obtained from the same sample, sequenced in a study of cytomegalovirus exposure and HLA in healthy donors. PCR was performed using 60 Vbeta and 13 Jbeta primers. The data were produced by immunoSEQ multiplex PCR, yet TCRdb's version contains in-frame clones alone and is incomplete. The profile shows over 150,000 clones, around 78% of them singletons. Sequences were obtained from PBMCs. The receptors here all came from a woman between 45 and 65 years old in good health and CMV-seropositive.

The count of this clone is one. The V gene is TRBV27, the J gene TRBJ2-7, with 7 positions matching TRBD2. The CDR3 totals 17 residues. V shed 6 bases and J 3 bases; nucleotides not matched to a gene: 17. The germline gives CDR1 MNHEY, CDR2 SMNVEV (reference sequence). The CDR3 sequence is CASRPGASGGLVYEQYF. In nucleotides, the CDR3 is TGTGCCAGCAGGCCTGGGGCTAGCGGAGGCCTAGTCTACGAGCAGTACTTC.

This chain links TRBV7-8 with TRBJ2-6, with a weak D call TRBD2 (6 bases). This CDR3 has 18 amino acids. CDR1 and CDR2 (germline): SGHVS, FQNEAQ. Trimming cost V 6 bases and J 0 bases, with 18 bases left between them. Written as DNA, the CDR3 is TGTGCCAGCAGGCCTAGGGCGGGGCAGAGCTCTGGGGCCAACGTCCTGACTTTC. Translated: CASRPRAGQSSGANVLTF.

With respect to this clone: One junction end does not reproduce the germline sequence, and a read error may be involved. The V call is TRBV7-6, the J call TRBJ2-2, with a possible D match to TRBD1 (6 bases). CDR3 size: 16 residues. The germline V gene encodes CDR1 SGHVS and CDR2 FNYEAQ. The CDR3 loop reads CASSSQGLSNTGELLF. For the CDR3, the DNA is TGTGCCAGCAGCTCGCAGGGGTTATCGAACACCGGGGAGCTGCTTTTT.

The V and J genes are TRBV5-6 and TRBJ1-1; 9 nucleotides agree with TRBD1. Per the germline V gene, CDR1 is SGHDT and CDR2 is YYEEEE. CDR3 length equals 15 residues. V lost 4 bases, J lost 1 base, and 5 bases stayed unmatched. The CDR3 nucleotides are TGTGCCAGCAGCGCGACAGGGGGAGCGAACACTGAAGCTTTCTTT. As protein: CASSATGGANTEAFF.

CDR3 sequence reads: CASSQDEGRGDSQYF. Here the CDR3 DNA reads TGCGCCAGCAGCCAAGACGAGGGCAGAGGGGACAGTCAGTACTTC. The gene calls are TRBV4-3 and TRBJ2-4, with 7 bases that match TRBD1. With 0 bases clipped from V and 12 bases from J, the junction kept 11 bases outside the gene matches. This CDR3 comprises 15 residues. The germline gives CDR1 LGHNA, CDR2 YSLEER.

This chain uses TRBV6-5 with TRBJ1-6, with D perhaps TRBD1 (5 bases). The CDR3 is 14 residues long. Germline CDR1 reads MNHEY; CDR2 reads SVGAGI. V lost 6 bases to trimming and J lost 7 bases, with 13 bases between them. CDR3 sequence reads: CASSRTSVNSPLHF. DNA of the CDR3: TGTGCCAGCAGCAGGACATCTGTGAATTCACCCCTCCACTTT.

This chain links TRBV18 with TRBJ2-2, with TRBD1 matching 7 bases. J was trimmed by 0 bases and V by 3 bases; bases with no gene match: 4. Germline CDR1 reads KGHSH; CDR2 reads LQKENI. CDR3 size: 16 residues. CDR3 loop: CASSPSGQSNTGELFF. The CDR3 coding sequence is TGTGCCAGCTCACCCTCGGGACAGTCGAACACCGGGGAGCTGTTTTTT.

This clone has just a few counts. The chain joins TRBV6-1 to TRBJ1-2, with a weak D call TRBD1 (6 bases). The CDR3 contains 14 residues. With 9 bases removed from V and 8 bases from J, the gap between germline ends came to 22 bases. Germline CDR1 MNHNS, CDR2 SASEGT. In nucleotides, the CDR3 is TGTGCCAGTCCTCCCACCGGGACAACCGACGGCTACACCTTC. Translation gives CASPPTGTTDGYTF.

The V and J genes are TRBV7-9 and TRBJ2-1; TRBD2 agrees at 7 bases. V lost 5 bases and J lost 7; bases outside the gene matches: 14. This CDR3 comprises 16 residues. Germline loops: CDR1 SEHNR, CDR2 FQNEAQ (reference sequence). CDR3 protein: CASSPASSGYLNEQFF. Here the CDR3 DNA reads TGTGCCAGCAGCCCCGCGTCTAGCGGCTACCTAAATGAGCAGTTCTTC.

The rearrangement links TRBV19 to TRBJ1-2; 8 positions match TRBD1. CDR1 and CDR2 (germline): LNHDA, SQIVND (reference sequence). V lost 3 bases to trimming and J lost 0 bases; unmatched junction nucleotides: 12. This CDR3 spans 18 amino acids. The CDR3: CASSITSGTGSPNYGYTF. CDR3 DNA sequence: TGTGCCAGTAGTATTACATCCGGGACAGGCTCCCCTAACTATGGCTACACCTTC.

V usage is TRBV7-2 and J usage is TRBJ2-3; 14 bases agree with TRBD2. V lost 5 bases to trimming and J lost 7 bases; unmatched junction nucleotides: 8. The CDR3 covers 16 residues. Germline V lookup: CDR1 SGHTA, CDR2 FQGNSA. CDR3 protein: CASSQAGTSGGYTQYF. For the CDR3, the DNA is TGTGCCAGCAGCCAAGCCGGGACTAGCGGGGGATATACGCAGTATTTT.